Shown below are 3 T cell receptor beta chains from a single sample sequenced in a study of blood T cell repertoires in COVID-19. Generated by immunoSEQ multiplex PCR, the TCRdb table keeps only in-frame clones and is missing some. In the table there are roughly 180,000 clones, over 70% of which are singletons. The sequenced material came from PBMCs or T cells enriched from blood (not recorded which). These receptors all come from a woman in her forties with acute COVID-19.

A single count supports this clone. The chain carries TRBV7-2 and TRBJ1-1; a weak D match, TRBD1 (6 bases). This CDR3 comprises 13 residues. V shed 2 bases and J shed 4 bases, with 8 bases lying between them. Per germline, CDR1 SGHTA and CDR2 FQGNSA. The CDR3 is CASSLSGATEAFF. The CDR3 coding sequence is TGTGCCAGCAGCTTATCAGGGGCCACTGAAGCTTTCTTT.

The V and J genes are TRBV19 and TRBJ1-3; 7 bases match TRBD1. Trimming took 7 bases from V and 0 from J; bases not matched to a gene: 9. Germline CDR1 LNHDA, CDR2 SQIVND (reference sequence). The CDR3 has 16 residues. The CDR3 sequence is CASTRAGTASGNTIYF. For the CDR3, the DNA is TGTGCCAGTACTAGAGCCGGGACAGCCTCTGGAAACACCATATATTTT.

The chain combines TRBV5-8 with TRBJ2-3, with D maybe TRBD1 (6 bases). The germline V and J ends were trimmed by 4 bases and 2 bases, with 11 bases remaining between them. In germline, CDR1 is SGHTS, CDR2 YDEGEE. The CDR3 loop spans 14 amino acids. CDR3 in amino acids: CASSPGQYTDTQYF. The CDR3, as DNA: TGTGCCAGCAGCCCCGGACAGTACACAGATACGCAGTATTTT.